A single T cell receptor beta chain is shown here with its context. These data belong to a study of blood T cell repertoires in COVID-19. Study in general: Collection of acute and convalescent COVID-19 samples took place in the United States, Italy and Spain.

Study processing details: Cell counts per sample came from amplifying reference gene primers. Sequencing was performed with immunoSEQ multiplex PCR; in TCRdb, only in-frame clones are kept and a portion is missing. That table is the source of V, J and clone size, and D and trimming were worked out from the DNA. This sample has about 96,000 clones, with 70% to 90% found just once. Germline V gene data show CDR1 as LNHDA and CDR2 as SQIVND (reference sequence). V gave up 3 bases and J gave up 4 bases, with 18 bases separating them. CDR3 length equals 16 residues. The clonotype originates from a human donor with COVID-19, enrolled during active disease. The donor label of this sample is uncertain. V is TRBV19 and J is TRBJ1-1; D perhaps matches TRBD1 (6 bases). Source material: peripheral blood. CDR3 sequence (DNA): TGTGCCAGTAGTATGTGGTTGGGGGGGCAGAGCACTGAAGCTTTCTTT. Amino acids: CASSMWLGGQSTEAFF.